The source of this TCR beta chain is a study of blood T cell repertoires in COVID-19. Researchers sorted participants into cohorts using their self-reported clinical history. The CDR3 totals 11 residues. V dropped 6 bases and J dropped 3 bases, with 9 bases sitting between them. Germline CDR1 reads SQVTM; CDR2 reads ANQGSEA. Profiling relied on immunoSEQ multiplex PCR, and the TCRdb table lists in-frame clones only, not all of them. The sample lists about 250,000 clones, around 80% occurring once. The sequencing sample was made of PBMCs or T cells enriched from blood (not recorded which). The receptor comes from a man aged 40-49 years who had been exposed to COVID-19. J is TRBJ2-7 and V is TRBV29-1; a weak D match, TRBD1 (6 bases). For the CDR3, the DNA is TGCAGCGTATTGACAGGCTACGAGCAGTACTTC. Translation: CSVLTGYEQYF.